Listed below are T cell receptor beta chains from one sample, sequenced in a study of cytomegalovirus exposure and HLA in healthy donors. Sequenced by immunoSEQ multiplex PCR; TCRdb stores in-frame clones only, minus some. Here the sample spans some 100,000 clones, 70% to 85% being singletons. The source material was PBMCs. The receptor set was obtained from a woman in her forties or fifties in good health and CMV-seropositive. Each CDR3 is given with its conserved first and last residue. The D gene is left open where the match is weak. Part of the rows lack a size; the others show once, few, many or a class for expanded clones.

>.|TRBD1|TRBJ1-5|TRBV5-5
CASSPGTGNQPQHF
TGTGCCAGCAGCCCGGGGACAGGGAATCAGCCCCAGCATTTT
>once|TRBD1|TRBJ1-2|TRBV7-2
CASSLQAGQAGYYGYTF
TGTGCCAGCAGCTTACAGGCCGGACAGGCCGGCTACTATGGCTACACCTTC
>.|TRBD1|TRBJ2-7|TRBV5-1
CASSPGQGMGTYEQYF
TGCGCCAGCAGCCCGGGACAGGGGATGGGGACCTACGAGCAGTACTTC
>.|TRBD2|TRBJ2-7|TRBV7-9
CASSEGLADSYEQYF
TGTGCCAGCAGCGAAGGACTAGCGGACTCCTACGAGCAGTACTTC
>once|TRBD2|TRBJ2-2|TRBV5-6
CASSAGPSGRGTGELFF
TGTGCCAGCAGCGCCGGCCCCAGCGGGAGAGGCACCGGGGAGCTGTTTTTT
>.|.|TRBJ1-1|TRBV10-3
CAISDDVRTEASF
TGTGCCATCAGTGACGATGTACGGACTGAAGCTTCCTTT
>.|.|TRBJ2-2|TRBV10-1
CASSESGGSGELFF
TGCGCCAGCAGTGAGTCTGGAGGATCTGGGGAGCTGTTTTTT
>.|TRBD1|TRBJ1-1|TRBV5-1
CASSSGTETFGTEAFF
TGCGCCAGCAGCTCCGGGACAGAAACGTTTGGCACTGAAGCTTTCTTT
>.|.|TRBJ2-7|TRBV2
CASKVSGYEQYF
TGTGCCAGCAAGGTCAGCGGGTACGAGCAGTACTTC
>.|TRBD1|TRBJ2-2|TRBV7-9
CASSFRTGGTGELFF
TGTGCCAGCAGCTTCCGGACAGGGGGCACCGGGGAGCTGTTTTTT
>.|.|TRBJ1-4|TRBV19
CASSAGTTNEKLFF
TGTGCCAGTAGTGCCGGGACAACTAATGAAAAACTGTTTTTT
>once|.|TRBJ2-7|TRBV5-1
CASSSVGQTYEQYF
TGCGCCAGCAGTTCCGTGGGACAAACTTACGAGCAGTACTTC
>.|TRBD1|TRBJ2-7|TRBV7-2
CASSLDWTGTYEQYF
TGTGCCAGCAGCTTAGATTGGACAGGGACCTACGAGCAGTACTTC